A single sample is the source of the 10 T cell receptor beta chains below, sequenced in a study of T-cell memory formation after mild COVID-19. TCRdb re-derived calls from the 5' RACE reads in MiXCR, one entry per CDR3 protein. This sample yields about 190,000 distinct CDR3 sequences, of which around 20% are seen a single time; roughly 2.3% belongs to the top ten. The sample consisted of PBMCs or a T cell subset sorted from them (not recorded which). The receptor source for this set is an adult woman who had mild COVID-19 (a few samples of this study predate the infection). Cell type and time point are not known.

V usage is TRBV7-2 and J usage is TRBJ2-2; no definite D call. Germline values: CDR1 SGHTA, CDR2 FQGNSA. CDR3 length equals 15 residues. Trimming took off 0 bases at V and 4 bases at J, with 9 bases between the two ends. CDR3 coding DNA: TGTGCCAGCAGCTTAGCAGGGTTCGCCACCGGGGAGCTGTTTTTT. This translates into CASSLAGFATGELFF.

The rearrangement links TRBV29-1 to TRBJ2-4; D might be TRBD1 (6 bases). V was cut by 6 bases and J by 6 bases, with 15 bases left in between. Germline V gene data show CDR1 as SQVTM and CDR2 as ANQGSEA. CDR3 length: 13 amino acids. CDR3 bases: TGCAGCGTCGCCTTTTACAGGGCAAACATTCAGTACTTC. Its protein is CSVAFYRANIQYF.

The chain recombines TRBV10-3 with TRBJ1-3; perhaps TRBD1 as D (5 bases). The germline V gene encodes CDR1 ENHRY and CDR2 SYGVKD. The V end lost 11 bases, the J end lost 0 bases, and 11 bases lay between the germline ends. The CDR3 runs 13 residues. The CDR3 loop is CASRGTSGNTIYF. The CDR3, as DNA: TGTGCCTCCCGGGGGACCTCTGGAAACACCATATATTTT.

The chain couples TRBV7-8 to TRBJ1-2; 9 positions match TRBD1. Germline V CDR1 and CDR2: SGHVS, FQNEAQ. The CDR3 extends over 16 amino acids. V trimming: 5 bases; J trimming: 4 bases; junction bases outside the gene matches: 11. The CDR3 DNA reads TGTGCCAGCAGCCTGAGGACAGGGGCGAGCCTCTATGGCTACACCTTC. Amino acid sequence: CASSLRTGASLYGYTF.

In its sample, this clonotype was seen a few times. V is TRBV5-1 and J is TRBJ2-7; 12 nucleotides line up with TRBD2. The CDR3 contains 16 residues. Germline V gene lookup returns CDR1 SGHRS and CDR2 YFSETQ. The V segment lost 0 bases and the J segment 5 bases; nucleotides outside the gene matches: 6. The CDR3: CASSLGKTSGGNEQYF. CDR3 in DNA: TGCGCCAGCAGCTTGGGGAAGACTAGCGGGGGCAACGAGCAGTACTTC.

This clonotype has a handful of counts. The chain combines TRBV12-3 or TRBV12-4 with TRBJ1-5; D remains ambiguous. This CDR3 is 16 amino acids long. The ends were cut back, 5 bases at V and 1 base at J, with 15 bases in the middle. CDR3 sequence reads: CASSHQAIVSNQPQHF. The CDR3, as DNA: TGTGCCAGCAGTCACCAGGCAATCGTGAGCAATCAGCCCCAGCATTTT.

In its sample, this clonotype was seen a few times. The gene calls are TRBV9 and TRBJ2-5; D unresolved. Between the trimmed V and J ends, which lost 0 bases and 5 bases, there was a span of 11 bases. Germline V gene sequence: CDR1 SGDLS, CDR2 YYNGEE. This CDR3 contains 14 residues. The DNA for the CDR3 is TGTGCCAGCAGCGTAGATATTGTTGGGGAGACCCAGTACTTC. Its protein is CASSVDIVGETQYF.

This clonotype was seen more than once but under ten times. This chain uses TRBV6-5 with TRBJ2-1; 9 bases are shared with TRBD1. The ends lost 7 bases at V and 13 bases at J; junction bases unmatched: 14. CDR3 length: 14 residues. The germline CDR1 and CDR2 sequences are MNHEY and SVGAGI. CDR3: CASTGLGQGGFQFF. The DNA of the CDR3 is TGTGCCAGCACAGGGTTGGGACAGGGCGGGTTTCAGTTCTTC.

The CDR3 here is CASSSWTSGGGKAQYF. CDR3 nucleotides: TGTGCCAGCAGCTCCTGGACTAGCGGGGGTGGTAAAGCTCAGTACTTC. This chain uses TRBV7-2 with TRBJ2-4; 13 nucleotides agree with TRBD2. This CDR3 has 16 amino acids. Trimming removed 4 bases from V and 12 bases from J; junction bases left unmatched: 12. CDR1 SGHTA and CDR2 FQGNSA come from the germline V gene.

In this sample, this clonotype turned up a few times. This sequence joins TRBV4-1 and TRBJ1-2; D possibly corresponds to TRBD1 (6 bases). The CDR3 contains 13 residues. The V end was cut by 4 bases, the J end by 7 bases, with 13 bases between. Per germline, CDR1 MGHRA and CDR2 YSYEKL. CDR3 protein: CASSRTGIRGYTF. In DNA, the CDR3 is TGCGCCAGCAGCCGTACAGGGATTCGTGGCTACACCTTC.